These 32 T cell receptor beta chains came from one sample sequenced in a study of spatial heterogeneity in lung cancer. As to time point: sample taken at primary tumor resection. The sequenced material consisted of unsorted whole RNA from tumor, nontumor lung or frozen PBMC. Via MiXCR, TCRdb re-called the 5' RACE reads, giving one row per CDR3 protein. The sample yields under 20,000 distinct CDR3 sequences, around 19% seen once. The sample was PBMCs, taken at surgery. The receptor source for this set is a male donor with early-stage non-small cell lung cancer.

This clonotype was recorded at least ten times. V is TRBV19 and J is TRBJ1-1; unclear D gene. The germline V gene has CDR1 LNHDA and CDR2 SQIVND (reference sequence). V dropped 7 bases and J dropped 1 base, with 4 bases sitting between them. The CDR3 covers 11 residues. The CDR3 nucleotides are TGTGCCAGTATCTGGAACACTGAAGCTTTCTTT. Translating it yields CASIWNTEAFF.

The chain combines TRBV19 with TRBJ1-5; TRBD1 matches at 7 bases. V dropped 7 bases and J dropped 6; count of bases not matched to a gene: 15. Germline CDR1 and CDR2: LNHDA and SQIVND (reference sequence). This CDR3 comprises 16 residues. In nucleotides, the CDR3 is TGTGCCAGTATCCCCTCGACACAGGGGAAGGGTCAGCCCCAGCATTTT. Translation: CASIPSTQGKGQPQHF.

This clonotype was seen ten or more times. CDR3 sequence: CASSPASQGFKDTQYF. The CDR3 DNA follows: TGTGCCAGCTCACCCGCTTCACAGGGGTTCAAGGATACGCAGTATTTT. The J gene is TRBJ2-3, the V gene TRBV18; 7 positions agree with TRBD1. Germline V gene lookup returns CDR1 KGHSH and CDR2 LQKENI. The V and J ends lost 3 bases and 6 bases, in that order; junction bases with no gene match: 12. There are 16 residues in the CDR3.

This clonotype was seen a few times. The J gene is TRBJ1-4, the V gene TRBV7-6, with D possibly being TRBD1 (5 bases). Germline CDR1 reads SGHVS; CDR2 reads FNYEAQ. V was pared by 5 bases and J by 3 bases, with 10 bases between. The CDR3 consists of 14 residues. This chain's CDR3 is CASSQAGANEKLFF. CDR3 nucleotides: TGTGCCAGCAGCCAAGCGGGGGCTAATGAAAAACTGTTTTTT.

V is TRBV20-1 and J is TRBJ1-5, with 9 bases matching TRBD1. The V gene end was trimmed by 0 bases and the J gene end by 7 bases; junction bases not matched to a gene: 7. The CDR3 sequence is 15 residues long. Germline V gene data show CDR1 as DFQATT and CDR2 as SNEGSKA (reference sequence). CDR3 DNA: TGCAGTGCTAGAGAGAGCGGGACAGGGTACCAGCCCCAGCATTTT. Protein sequence: CSARESGTGYQPQHF.

In this sample, this clonotype turned up many times. This chain uses TRBV2 with TRBJ1-2; a weak D match, TRBD1 (5 bases). V lost 5 bases, J lost 4 bases, and 20 bases lay in between. Germline V gene lookup returns CDR1 SNHLY and CDR2 FYNNEI. The CDR3 runs 16 residues. As DNA, the CDR3 is TGTGCCAGCAGTTTCGGTCCCAAAGCAGACAGCTATGGCTACACCTTC. Protein sequence: CASSFGPKADSYGYTF.

This clonotype was detected many times. The chain recombines TRBV3-1 with TRBJ2-2; no definite D call. Trimming cost V 3 bases and J 6 bases, with 11 bases left between them. CDR1 is LGHDT and CDR2 is YNNKEL in the germline V gene (reference sequence). The CDR3 runs 14 residues. The CDR3 region is CASSQARISGELFF. The DNA for the CDR3 is TGTGCCAGCAGCCAGGCTCGGATATCCGGGGAGCTGTTTTTT. Full variable domain (rest looked up from reference TRBV3-1 and TRBJ2-2): DTAVSQTPKYLVTQMGNDKSIKCEQNLGHDTMYWYKQDSKKFLKIMFSYNNKELIINETVPNRFSPKSPDKAHLNLHINSLELGDSAVYFCASSQARISGELFFGEGSRLTVL.

This clonotype was observed a few times. The chain couples TRBV11-2 to TRBJ1-1; D remains unclear. The V end lost 5 bases, the J end lost 4 bases, and 14 bases lay between the germline ends. CDR1 and CDR2 from the germline V gene are SGHAT and FQNNGV. The CDR3 is 14 residues long. CDR3 in DNA: TGTGCCAGCAGCCCCCCGGACCGAAGCACTGAAGCTTTCTTT. Translation gives CASSPPDRSTEAFF.

In this sample, this clonotype turned up a few times. The chain recombines TRBV20-1 with TRBJ1-1; tentatively, D is TRBD1 (6 bases). The CDR3 sequence is 14 residues long. Germline CDR1 reads DFQATT; CDR2 reads SNEGSKA (reference sequence). V was cut by 2 bases and J by 5 bases, with 15 bases left in between. CDR3 protein: CSARPRGGSTEAFF. CDR3 coding DNA: TGCAGTGCTAGACCCAGGGGCGGGAGTACTGAAGCTTTCTTT.

The V call is TRBV9, the J call TRBJ2-3; TRBD1 might be the D (6 bases). Per germline, CDR1 SGDLS and CDR2 YYNGEE. The CDR3 spans 16 residues. Trimming stripped 0 bases from V and 5 bases from J, with 16 bases between. The CDR3: CASSVEGQGPGDTQYF. The CDR3, as DNA: TGTGCCAGCAGCGTAGAAGGTCAGGGGCCGGGAGATACGCAGTATTTT.

This clonotype was detected many times. The chain couples TRBV12-3 or TRBV12-4 to TRBJ1-2; D not certain. The CDR3 runs 14 residues. Trimming pared 5 bases from V and 5 bases from J, leaving 15 bases between. CDR3 amino acids: CASSPQTVQYGYTF. The CDR3 coding sequence is TGTGCCAGCAGTCCCCAGACGGTCCAGTATGGCTACACCTTC.

This clonotype has more than one count but fewer than ten. V usage is TRBV7-8 and J usage is TRBJ2-2; maybe TRBD1 (6 bases). CDR1 SGHVS and CDR2 FQNEAQ come from the germline V gene. Between the trimmed V and J ends, which lost 8 bases and 5 bases, there was a span of 18 bases. The CDR3 is 15 residues long. The CDR3 region is CASVGAGEGTGELFF. DNA of the CDR3: TGTGCCAGCGTCGGGGCAGGGGAAGGGACCGGGGAGCTGTTTTTT.

The genes are TRBV20-1 and TRBJ2-7; TRBD1 matches at 7 bases. Per the germline V gene, CDR1 is DFQATT and CDR2 is SNEGSKA (reference sequence). V lost 6 bases to trimming and J lost 3 bases; unmatched junction nucleotides: 14. There are 15 residues in the CDR3. DNA for the CDR3: TGCAGTGCCGTGGCATTCGGACAGGCAGTCTACGAGCAGTACTTC. Translation: CSAVAFGQAVYEQYF.

This clonotype showed up many times. This chain uses TRBV29-1 with TRBJ2-1, with a weak D call TRBD2 (6 bases). V lost 3 bases, J lost 3 bases, and 21 bases lay in between. The CDR3 contains 17 residues. The germline V gene has CDR1 SQVTM and CDR2 ANQGSEA. In nucleotides, the CDR3 is TGCAGCGTTGACGGGCAGGGAAGGGGAGGTTTCTACAATGAGCAGTTCTTC. Its translation: CSVDGQGRGGFYNEQFF.

This clonotype is classed as medium-sized. V gene TRBV30 combines with J gene TRBJ2-1; TRBD2 is a possible D gene (6 bases). Germline V gene lookup returns CDR1 GTSNPN and CDR2 SVGIG (reference sequence). The CDR3 spans 13 residues. Deletions cut 4 bases from V and 6 bases from J, with 13 bases between. The chain's CDR3 is CAWTPPGGNEQFF. The CDR3 DNA is TGTGCCTGGACCCCCCCCGGGGGCAATGAGCAGTTCTTC.

This clonotype was observed many times. The rearrangement links TRBV19 to TRBJ2-3; TRBD2 matches at 13 bases. Per germline, CDR1 LNHDA and CDR2 SQIVND (reference sequence). The CDR3 sequence is 15 residues long. The V segment lost 4 bases and the J segment 7 bases; nucleotides outside the gene matches: 5. CDR3 bases: TGTGCCAGTAGTAGGGGGACTAGCGGGATAAATACGCAGTATTTT. It is translated as CASSRGTSGINTQYF.

This clonotype has a count of ten or more. The V and J genes are TRBV3-1 and TRBJ1-5, with D hard to call. CDR1 is LGHDT, CDR2 YNNKEL, per germline (reference sequence). The CDR3 has 14 amino acids. Trimming removed 3 bases from V and 1 base from J, with 7 bases in between. In nucleotides, the CDR3 is TGTGCCAGCAGCCAGCGAGGGAGCAATCAGCCCCAGCATTTT. Amino acid sequence: CASSQRGSNQPQHF.

Many counts were recorded for this clonotype. This chain joins TRBV27 and TRBJ2-6, with D unresolved. The V gene's germline CDR1 is MNHEY and CDR2 SMNVEV (reference sequence). The CDR3 loop spans 14 amino acids. The V and J ends lost 6 bases and 4 bases respectively, with 10 bases between them. For the CDR3, the DNA is TGTGCCAGCAGGCGGCTATCCGGGGCCAACGTCCTGACTTTC. This codes for CASRRLSGANVLTF. The full variable domain, its missing parts supplied by reference TRBV27 and TRBJ2-6, is EAQVTQNPRYLITVTGKKLTVTCSQNMNHEYMSWYRQDPGLGLRQIYYSMNVEVTDKGDVPEGYKVSRKEKRNFPLILESPSPNQTSLYFCASRRLSGANVLTFGAGSRLTVL.

CDR3 residues: CASSLTGTGGYQPQHF. The CDR3 coding sequence is TGTGCCAGCAGCCTCACAGGGACAGGGGGGTATCAGCCCCAGCATTTT. The chain links TRBV28 to TRBJ1-5; TRBD1 agrees at 11 bases. Germline CDR1 reads MDHEN; CDR2 reads SYDVKM. Trimming took 6 bases from V and 5 from J; bases not matched to a gene: 9. The CDR3 is 16 amino acids.

The table lists this clonotype with many counts. CDR3 residues: CSANGREQYGYTF. In DNA, the CDR3 is TGCAGTGCAAACGGAAGGGAGCAGTATGGCTACACCTTC. The chain uses TRBV20-1 and TRBJ1-2; D not resolved. V was cut by 6 bases and J by 5 bases, with 16 bases left in between. Germline assignment: CDR1 DFQATT and CDR2 SNEGSKA (reference sequence). CDR3 size: 13 residues.

The genes are TRBV2 and TRBJ2-3, with 9 bases matching TRBD2. The germline CDR1 and CDR2 sequences are SNHLY and FYNNEI. J lost 0 bases, V lost 5 bases, and 9 bases had no gene match. The CDR3 has 17 residues. Here the CDR3 reads CASSTWTSATSTDTQYF. DNA of the CDR3: TGTGCCAGCAGTACCTGGACTAGCGCGACTAGCACAGATACGCAGTATTTT.

This clonotype was counted only a few times. The J gene is TRBJ2-2, the V gene TRBV5-1; tentative D call: TRBD1 (6 bases). The germline V gene has CDR1 SGHRS and CDR2 YFSETQ. The CDR3 has 16 amino acids. V lost 0 bases and J lost 2, with 11 bases in between. As DNA, the CDR3 is TGCGCCAGCAGCTTGGCGGCAGGGGACAACACCGGGGAGCTGTTTTTT. Translated, it gives CASSLAAGDNTGELFF.

By sample share, this clonotype is medium-sized (0.01 to 0.1%). CDR3 sequence (DNA): TGTGCCAGCAGCTGGGACTCCCCCTATGTCGCAGATACGCAGTATTTT. This sequence encodes CASSWDSPYVADTQYF. V gene TRBV11-2 combines with J gene TRBJ2-3; a weak D match, TRBD2 (6 bases). The V gene lost 4 bases and the J gene lost 4 bases, with 18 bases spanning the gap. CDR3 length: 16 amino acids. The V gene's germline CDR1 is SGHAT and CDR2 FQNNGV.

In its sample, this clonotype ranks as medium-sized (0.01 to 0.1%). The V and J genes are TRBV10-3 and TRBJ1-1; 10 positions agree with TRBD1. The germline V gene encodes CDR1 ENHRY and CDR2 SYGVKD. The CDR3 consists of 15 residues. V lost 11 bases and J lost 4; bases outside the gene matches: 13. The CDR3 loop reads CAALAPGQGFTEAFF. CDR3 in DNA: TGTGCCGCCCTTGCCCCGGGACAGGGGTTCACTGAAGCTTTCTTT.

Many counts were recorded for this clonotype. This chain links TRBV20-1 with TRBJ1-2; 10 bases line up with TRBD1. The ends lost 3 bases at V and 7 bases at J; junction bases unmatched: 5. Germline-derived CDR1 and CDR2 are DFQATT and SNEGSKA (reference sequence). This CDR3 has 13 residues. The CDR3 loop is CSASGTGDAGYTF. The CDR3, as DNA: TGCAGTGCTAGCGGGACAGGGGATGCTGGCTACACCTTC.

This clonotype was detected a few times. The J gene is TRBJ2-2, the V gene TRBV2; 7 nucleotides agree with TRBD1. CDR3 length: 16 amino acids. The V gene's germline CDR1 is SNHLY and CDR2 FYNNEI. The ends lost 4 bases at V and 1 base at J; junction bases unmatched: 6. The CDR3 nucleotides read TGTGCCAGCAGTGCTCAGGGGGTCAGGAACACCGGGGAGCTGTTTTTT. This translates into CASSAQGVRNTGELFF.

This clonotype has a handful of counts. The V gene is TRBV9, the J gene TRBJ2-7, with TRBD2 matching over 7 bases. The V segment lost 0 bases and the J segment 5 bases; nucleotides outside the gene matches: 5. Germline V gene lookup returns CDR1 SGDLS and CDR2 YYNGEE. The CDR3 is 14 amino acids. The CDR3 nucleotides are TGTGCCAGCAGCGTAGCGGGCGGGGGAGACGAGCAGTACTTC. Translating it yields CASSVAGGGDEQYF.

Ten or more counts support this clonotype. This chain connects TRBV6-5 to TRBJ2-6; no clear D. The ends were cut back, 6 bases at V and 0 bases at J, with 9 bases in the middle. This CDR3 spans 15 amino acids. Per germline, CDR1 MNHEY and CDR2 SVGAGI. CDR3 region: CASSPRASGANVLTF. CDR3 nucleotide sequence: TGTGCCAGCAGCCCTAGGGCCTCTGGGGCCAACGTCCTGACTTTC.

This clonotype has ten or more counts. The chain carries TRBV7-3 and TRBJ2-1; TRBD2 agrees at 12 bases. There are 16 residues in the CDR3. Germline loops: CDR1 SGHTA, CDR2 FQGTGA. J lost 7 bases, V lost 5 bases, and 9 bases had no gene match. This CDR3 reads CASSTLAGGLHNEQFF. CDR3 DNA: TGTGCCAGCAGCACCCTAGCGGGGGGGCTGCATAATGAGCAGTTCTTC.

This clonotype was picked up many times. The chain joins TRBV7-6 to TRBJ2-3, with a possible D match to TRBD2 (6 bases). V shed 5 bases and J shed 5 bases, with 14 bases lying between them. This CDR3 comprises 14 residues. CDR1 is SGHVS and CDR2 is FNYEAQ in the germline V gene. The CDR3 region has the DNA TGTGCCAGCAGCCCTTGGACCGGGGGAGATACGCAGTATTTT. Encoded protein: CASSPWTGGDTQYF. The complete variable domain, with remaining parts taken from reference TRBV7-6 and TRBJ2-3, reads GAGVSQSPRYKVTKRGQDVALRCDPISGHVSLYWYRQALGQGPEFLTYFNYEAQQDKSGLPNDRFSAERPEGSISTLTIQRTEQRDSAMYRCASSPWTGGDTQYFGPGTRLTVL.

This clonotype was seen many times. The chain uses TRBV6-1 and TRBJ1-1, with D unresolved. The CDR3 has 13 residues. Germline lookup yields CDR1 MNHNS and CDR2 SASEGT. The ends were cut back, 8 bases at V and 3 bases at J, with 13 bases in the middle. The CDR3 DNA sequence: TGTGCCAGCGGGGAGAGGTTGGACACTGAAGCTTTCTTT. As protein: CASGERLDTEAFF.

In its sample, this clonotype ranks as medium-sized. The V call is TRBV6-1, the J call TRBJ1-5, with D possibly TRBD1 on 5 matching bases. The CDR3 has 15 amino acids. CDR1 and CDR2 (germline): MNHNS, SASEGT. The germline V and J ends were trimmed by 7 bases and 6 bases, with 19 bases remaining between them. The CDR3 sequence: CASIIQVALGQPQHF. CDR3 DNA sequence: TGTGCCAGCATTATACAGGTAGCCCTCGGTCAGCCCCAGCATTTT.